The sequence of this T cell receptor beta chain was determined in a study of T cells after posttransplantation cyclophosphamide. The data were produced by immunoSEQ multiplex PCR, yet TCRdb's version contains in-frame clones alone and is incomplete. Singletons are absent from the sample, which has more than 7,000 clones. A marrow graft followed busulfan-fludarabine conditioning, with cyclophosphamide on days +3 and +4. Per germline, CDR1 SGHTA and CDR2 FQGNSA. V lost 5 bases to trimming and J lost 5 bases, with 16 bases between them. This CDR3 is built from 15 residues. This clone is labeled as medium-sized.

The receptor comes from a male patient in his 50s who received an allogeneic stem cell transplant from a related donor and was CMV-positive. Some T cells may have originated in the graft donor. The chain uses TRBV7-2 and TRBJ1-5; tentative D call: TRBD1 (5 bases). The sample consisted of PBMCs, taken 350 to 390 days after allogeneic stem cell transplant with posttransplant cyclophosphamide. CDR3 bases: TGTGCCAGCAGCCCAGGGAGGGCGGGCTATCAGCCCCAGCATTTT. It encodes CASSPGRAGYQPQHF.